This T cell receptor beta chain was found in a study of cytomegalovirus exposure and HLA in healthy donors. Findings and limits, study-wide: The investigators catalogued 150 or so TCR beta chains as cytomegalovirus-associated.

Points on this clone: Its antigen remains unknown.

The CDR3 extends over 17 amino acids. Germline values: CDR1 MGHRA, CDR2 YSYEKL. V dropped 0 bases and J dropped 1; count of bases not matched to a gene: 8. Clones were read by immunoSEQ multiplex PCR, and TCRdb kept only the in-frame ones, dropping some. The sample consists of approximately 65,000 clones, 96% of them appearing once. The TCR was taken from a young woman in good health and CMV-seropositive. This chain joins TRBV4-1 and TRBJ2-5; 7 positions agree with TRBD1. The sequenced sample was PBMCs. CDR3 nucleotide sequence: TGCGCCAGCAGCCAAGATCCCCCTGGGACAGTCCAAGAGACCCAGTACTTC. The encoded protein is CASSQDPPGTVQETQYF.